This is a list of T cell receptor beta chains from one sample in a study of identifying expanded T cells in peripheral blood. The data were produced by immunoSEQ multiplex PCR, yet TCRdb's version contains in-frame clones alone and is incomplete. The table records about 110,000 clones, 88% of them present only once. The sequenced sample was blood. The receptors shown here come from a person between 18 and 75 years old in good health. The CDR3 runs from the conserved cysteine through the conserved F or W. Each record gives: D gene, V gene, J gene, CDR3 length, clone size, CDR3 DNA, CDR3 protein. A D gene is named only where the DNA matches it firmly. Some rows have no size entry. The others give once, few or many, or a class for an expanded clone.

>.|TRBV5-3|TRBJ1-1|15|.
TGTGCCAGAAGCTTGTGTCTCCGGTTGCACACTGAAGCTTTCTTT
CARSLCLRLHTEAFF
>.|TRBV5-1|TRBJ1-1|14|.
TGCGCCAGCAGCTTGGATCAGGGGTGGACTGAAGCTTTCTTT
CASSLDQGWTEAFF
>.|TRBV5-1|TRBJ2-3|14|once
TGCGCCAGCAGCCCAGGGACTCGCACAGATACGCAGTATTTT
CASSPGTRTDTQYF
>.|TRBV5-1|TRBJ1-4|14|.
TGCGCCAGCAGCTTCGGCAGACTTAATGAAAAACTGTTTTTT
CASSFGRLNEKLFF
>TRBD1|TRBV11-2|TRBJ1-3|16|.
TGTGCCAGCAGCTTTAGGGGGCCTGTCTCTGGAAACACCATATATTTT
CASSFRGPVSGNTIYF
>.|TRBV19|TRBJ1-2|13|.
TGTGCCAGTACCGGGACACAGAACTATGGCTACACCTTC
CASTGTQNYGYTF
>.|TRBV6-5|TRBJ2-5|13|.
TGTGCCAGCAGTTACGGGACTGCGGAGACCCAGTACTTC
CASSYGTAETQYF
>.|TRBV18|TRBJ2-5|13|once
TGTGCCAGCTCAATGACTAGAGAAGAGACCCAGTACTTC
CASSMTREETQYF
>.|TRBV18|TRBJ2-7|12|.
TGTGCCAGCTCACCCGACAGGAGGGAGCAGTACTTC
CASSPDRREQYF
>TRBD1|TRBV9|TRBJ2-3|14|.
TGTGCCAGCAGCGAAACAGGGGAGACAGATACGCAGTATTTT
CASSETGETDTQYF
>.|TRBV5-1|TRBJ2-3|16|.
TGCGCCAGCAGCTTGGCCGGAACAGGGTACACAGATACGCAGTATTTT
CASSLAGTGYTDTQYF
>TRBD1|TRBV6-6|TRBJ2-3|15|.
TGTGCCAGCAGGGGTCGACAGGGGGCTGCAGATACGCAGTATTTT
CASRGRQGAADTQYF
>.|TRBV20-1|TRBJ2-5|11|.
TGCAGCCTGACTAGTGCGGAGACCCAGTACTTC
CSLTSAETQYF
>.|TRBV11-3|TRBJ2-3|14|.
TGTGCCAGCAGTTCTCACGGGGGCACAGATACGCAGTATTTT
CASSSHGGTDTQYF
>TRBD1|TRBV6-6|TRBJ2-5|15|.
TGTGCCAGCAGAGATGGGACAGGGGGTCAAGAGACCCAGTACTTC
CASRDGTGGQETQYF
>.|TRBV4-2|TRBJ1-3|17|.
TGTGCCAGCAGCCAAGATTCTACGGGAGCCTCTGGAAACACCATATATTTT
CASSQDSTGASGNTIYF
>.|TRBV13|TRBJ1-5|12|.
TGTGCCAGCAGCTTCTCGGATCAGCCCCAGCATTTT
CASSFSDQPQHF
>TRBD1|TRBV11-1|TRBJ1-1|16|.
TGTGCCAGCAGCCACCCCCGGGACAGGGCTAACACTGAAGCTTTCTTT
CASSHPRDRANTEAFF
>TRBD2|TRBV19|TRBJ2-1|14|.
TGTGCCAGTAGTAATCGGGGAGGGCCGGATGAGCAGTTCTTC
CASSNRGGPDEQFF
>.|TRBV6-5|TRBJ1-2|14|.
TGTGCCAGCAGTTGGGCAGCAGAGGTCTATGGCTACACCTTC
CASSWAAEVYGYTF
>.|TRBV6-6|TRBJ1-4|15|.
TGTGCCAGCAGTTATGGTAGGCACGGTGGAGAAAAACTGTTTTTT
CASSYGRHGGEKLFF
>.|TRBV7-3|TRBJ2-3|15|.
TGTGCCAGCAGCTTGTCGGGACTGAACACAGATACGCAGTATTTT
CASSLSGLNTDTQYF
>.|TRBV29-1|TRBJ2-5|11|.
TGCAGCGTTGATCCGGGGGAGACCCAGTACTTC
CSVDPGETQYF
>.|TRBV5-1|TRBJ1-4|14|.
TGCGCCAGCAGCTTATTGACAACTAATGAAAAACTGTTTTTT
CASSLLTTNEKLFF
>.|TRBV28|TRBJ1-2|14|.
TGTGCCAGCAGTTCCCTTGAGGGGAACTATGGCTACACCTTC
CASSSLEGNYGYTF
>.|TRBV16|TRBJ1-1|13|few
TGTGCCAGCAGCTCCCAATTGAACACTGAAGCTTTCTTT
CASSSQLNTEAFF
>.|TRBV10-3|TRBJ1-2|15|.
TGTGCCATCAGTGGTGGGGAGGGAATAGTACGTGGCTACACCTTC
CAISGGEGIVRGYTF
>TRBD2|TRBV10-3|TRBJ2-1|17|.
TGTGCCATCAGTGACCACGCGGGAGCGGGTCCGTACAATGAGCAGTTCTTC
CAISDHAGAGPYNEQFF
>TRBD1|TRBV19|TRBJ1-2|15|.
TGTGCCAGTAGTATTCCAGGGCAGGGGGCGACTGGCTACACCTTC
CASSIPGQGATGYTF
>.|TRBV5-1|TRBJ2-2|12|.
TGCGCCAGCAGCTTCAATTCCGGGGAGCTGTTTTTT
CASSFNSGELFF
>.|TRBV18|TRBJ1-4|15|once
TGTGCCAGCTCACCACGGCGGGACCCTAATGAAAAACTGTTTTTT
CASSPRRDPNEKLFF
>TRBD2|TRBV5-1|TRBJ2-1|17|.
TGCGCCAGCAGCTTGGCTCCTAGCGGGAGAACCTACAATGAGCAGTTCTTC
CASSLAPSGRTYNEQFF
>.|TRBV5-4|TRBJ1-2|14|.
TGTGCCAGCAGCCCCGGAGGGGGTCCCGGGGGCTACACCTTC
CASSPGGGPGGYTF
>.|TRBV10-3|TRBJ1-1|11|many
TGTGCCATCAGTGACGGTACTGAAGCTTTCTTT
CAISDGTEAFF
>TRBD1|TRBV7-2|TRBJ2-2|14|.
TGTGCCAGCAGCTCGTTGGACAGGGTCGGGGAGCTGTTTTTT
CASSSLDRVGELFF
>.|TRBV6-6|TRBJ1-5|13|.
TGTGCCAGCAGTTCCAGGACGGATCAGCCCCAGCATTTT
CASSSRTDQPQHF
>.|TRBV19|TRBJ1-5|14|few
TGTGCCAGTAGAAGTGGTAATAGCAATCAGCCCCAGCATTTT
CASRSGNSNQPQHF
>.|TRBV28|TRBJ1-2|15|.
TGTGCCAGCAGTTCGCCCCGCGGGGGTACGAATGGCTACACCTTC
CASSSPRGGTNGYTF
>.|TRBV5-1|TRBJ1-1|14|once
TGCGCCAGCAGCTTGTCCCTTATGAACACTGAAGCTTTCTTT
CASSLSLMNTEAFF
>.|TRBV6-6|TRBJ2-5|15|.
TGTGCCAGCAGTTACGGGAGCGGCTCCCAAGAGACCCAGTACTTC
CASSYGSGSQETQYF
>.|TRBV23-1|TRBJ1-4|10|.
TGCGCCAGCAGTCTAAAAAAACTGTTTTTT
CASSLKKLFF
>.|TRBV27|TRBJ2-7|15|.
TGTGCCAGCAGTTTCATAGACAAACCCATCGGGGAGCAGTACTTC
CASSFIDKPIGEQYF
>.|TRBV9|TRBJ2-3|14|.
TGTGCCAGCAGCGTAGCCCTTATGTCAGATACGCAGTATTTT
CASSVALMSDTQYF
>TRBD1|TRBV29-1|TRBJ2-2|15|.
TGCAGCGCCACGACAGGGCTGAGAAATACCGGGGAGCTGTTTTTT
CSATTGLRNTGELFF
>.|TRBV29-1|TRBJ1-2|12|.
TGCAGCGTTGAGAGGGGGGCCTATGGCTACACCTTC
CSVERGAYGYTF
>TRBD1|TRBV28|TRBJ1-4|14|.
TGTGCCAGCAGTCTACAGGGGTCTAATGAAAAACTGTTTTTT
CASSLQGSNEKLFF
>TRBD2|TRBV7-3|TRBJ2-2|17|.
TGTGCCAGCAGCCCAAACGTCGGACTAGCGACCACCGGGGAGCTGTTTTTT
CASSPNVGLATTGELFF
>TRBD1|TRBV29-1|TRBJ1-2|13|.
TGCAGCTCGCGACAGGGGGCATGGGATGGCTACACCTTC
CSSRQGAWDGYTF
>.|TRBV29-1|TRBJ2-5|12|few
TGCAGCGTTGAAGATTCGAGGGACATGGAGTACTTC
CSVEDSRDMEYF
>TRBD1|TRBV7-9|TRBJ1-4|15|.
TGTGCCAGCAGCTTGAATCAGGGGGCGCCTGAAAAACTGTTTTTT
CASSLNQGAPEKLFF
>TRBD2|TRBV27|TRBJ2-1|15|.
TGTGCCAGCAGACCAACTAGCGGGAGAACATATGAGCAGTTCTTC
CASRPTSGRTYEQFF
>.|TRBV30|TRBJ2-7|11|.
TGTGCCTGGAGTAAGGGATACGAGCAGTACTTC
CAWSKGYEQYF
>.|TRBV5-1|TRBJ1-4|16|.
TGCGCCAGCAGCTTTGCCGGGGGGGATTTTAATGAAAAACTGTTTTTT
CASSFAGGDFNEKLFF
>.|TRBV2|TRBJ2-1|23|.
TGTGCCAGCAGTGAATTCCGGCAGGGAAGCCCTCTTTTTGATGTGGGGAATAGCAATGAGCAGTTCTTC
CASSEFRQGSPLFDVGNSNEQFF
>.|TRBV7-2|TRBJ2-7|14|.
TGTGCCAGCAGCTTGATGAGGGGGGGCCGGAGGCAGTACTTC
CASSLMRGGRRQYF